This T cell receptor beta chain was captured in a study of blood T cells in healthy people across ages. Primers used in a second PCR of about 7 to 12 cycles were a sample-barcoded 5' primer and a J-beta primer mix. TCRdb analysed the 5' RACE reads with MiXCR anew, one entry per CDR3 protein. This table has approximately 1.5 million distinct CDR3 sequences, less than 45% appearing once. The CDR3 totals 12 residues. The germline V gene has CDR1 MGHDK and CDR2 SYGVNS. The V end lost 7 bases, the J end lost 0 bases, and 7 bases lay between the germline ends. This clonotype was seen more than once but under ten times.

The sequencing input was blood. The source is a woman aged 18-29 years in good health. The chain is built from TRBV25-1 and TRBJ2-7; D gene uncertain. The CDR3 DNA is TGTGCCAGCAAGGGTATCTCCTACGAGCAGTACTTC. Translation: CASKGISYEQYF.